These T cell receptor beta chains were read from a single sample in a study of blood T cell repertoires in COVID-19. Measured with immunoSEQ multiplex PCR; TCRdb has only the in-frame clones, and not every one. The sample includes approximately 220,000 clones, approximately 86% of them seen just once. Sequencing used PBMCs or T cells enriched from blood (not recorded which). The receptors shown here come from a woman aged 40 to 50 with acute COVID-19. Each CDR3 is given with its conserved first and last residue. Fields, in order: V gene, J gene, D gene, clone size, CDR3 DNA, CDR3 protein. A D gene is named only where the DNA matches it firmly. Clone size appears in some rows only: once, few, many, or a class for an expanded clone.

V: TRBV7-6; J: TRBJ1-1; D: TRBD1; size: .; DNA: TGTGCCAGCAGCTTCCGGACAGGGGGCACTGAAGCTTTCTTT; CDR3: CASSFRTGGTEAFF
V: TRBV5-6; J: TRBJ2-7; D: TRBD2; size: .; DNA: TGTGCCAGCAGCCCGACGGGAGGCTACGAGCAGTACTTC; CDR3: CASSPTGGYEQYF
V: TRBV7-8; J: TRBJ1-5; D: TRBD1; size: .; DNA: TGTGCCAGCAGCTCCTCGGCCGGGACAGGTCTTCAGCCCCAGCATTTT; CDR3: CASSSSAGTGLQPQHF
V: TRBV28; J: TRBJ1-2; D: TRBD1; size: .; DNA: TGTGCCAGCAGTTCCCCAGGGGGCAATAACTATGGCTACACCTTC; CDR3: CASSSPGGNNYGYTF
V: TRBV19; J: TRBJ1-2; D: TRBD1; size: .; DNA: TGTGCCAGTAGTATAGCCCAGGGGGCGTCACTTATGACAGGCTACACCTTC; CDR3: CASSIAQGASLMTGYTF
V: TRBV30; J: TRBJ2-5; D: TRBD2; size: .; DNA: TGTGCCTGGAAGGTGGTAGCGGGTCCCCAAGAGACCCAGTACTTC; CDR3: CAWKVVAGPQETQYF
V: TRBV6-5; J: TRBJ1-5; D: TRBD1; size: .; DNA: TGTGCCAGCAGGGGACAGGGGAATCAGCCCCAGCATTTT; CDR3: CASRGQGNQPQHF
V: TRBV7-6; J: TRBJ2-1; D: TRBD2; size: .; DNA: TGTGCCAGCACCCGACCGGGACTAGAACGAGATGAGCAGTTCTTC; CDR3: CASTRPGLERDEQFF
V: TRBV18; J: TRBJ1-5; D: .; size: .; DNA: TGTGCCAGCTCACGTGGACAGAATCAGCCCCAGCATTTT; CDR3: CASSRGQNQPQHF
V: TRBV28; J: TRBJ1-2; D: .; size: .; DNA: TGTGCCAGCAGTCCCGCGGGGCCTCTGGGCTACACCTTC; CDR3: CASSPAGPLGYTF
V: TRBV20-1; J: TRBJ1-1; D: .; size: .; DNA: TGCAGTGCTAGTAGAGCGCGTAAGGGGTTCTTAAACACTGAAGCTTTCTTT; CDR3: CSASRARKGFLNTEAFF
V: TRBV5-8; J: TRBJ1-1; D: .; size: .; DNA: TGTGCCAGCAGCTTGGATTTATGGCGAGGGCACGCTGAAGCTTTCTTT; CDR3: CASSLDLWRGHAEAFF
V: TRBV19; J: TRBJ2-3; D: TRBD2; size: .; DNA: TGTGCCAGTAGTCCCGCCAGCGGGAGGGCCACCGATACGCAGTATTTT; CDR3: CASSPASGRATDTQYF
V: TRBV27; J: TRBJ1-2; D: .; size: once; DNA: TGTGCCAGCAGTTTAGGCGCGTACGGACTGCGCTATGGCTACACCTTC; CDR3: CASSLGAYGLRYGYTF
V: TRBV18; J: TRBJ2-3; D: .; size: .; DNA: TGTGCCAGCTCACCACGGCGGGGCGAAGATACGCAGTATTTT; CDR3: CASSPRRGEDTQYF
V: TRBV19; J: TRBJ2-1; D: TRBD2; size: .; DNA: TGTGCCAGTGCCCTTAGCGGGGGGTCCTACAATGAGCAGTTCTTC; CDR3: CASALSGGSYNEQFF
V: TRBV6-1; J: TRBJ1-5; D: TRBD1; size: .; DNA: TGTGCCAGCTGTGAACGGGGACAGGCGCGCCAGCCCCAGCATTTT; CDR3: CASCERGQARQPQHF
V: TRBV18; J: TRBJ1-2; D: .; size: .; DNA: TGTGCCAGCTCGCCGAAAAGCGACAGTCCTCTCACCTTC; CDR3: CASSPKSDSPLTF
V: TRBV10-2; J: TRBJ2-5; D: TRBD2; size: .; DNA: TGCGCCATAGCGGGAGCTCATCAAGAGACCCAGTACTTC; CDR3: CAIAGAHQETQYF
V: TRBV28; J: TRBJ2-7; D: .; size: .; DNA: TGTGCCAGCAGTTCTGGACAGCTATACGAGCAGTACTTC; CDR3: CASSSGQLYEQYF
V: TRBV28; J: TRBJ1-1; D: .; size: .; DNA: TGTGCCAGCACCCCCGAGGAGGCCACCATGAACACTGAAGCTTTCTTT; CDR3: CASTPEEATMNTEAFF
V: TRBV7-9; J: TRBJ1-5; D: .; size: .; DNA: TGTGCCAGCAGCTTCGGGGAGCCTCAGCCCCAGCATTTT; CDR3: CASSFGEPQPQHF
V: TRBV2; J: TRBJ2-3; D: TRBD1; size: .; DNA: TGTGCCAGAAGGGACAGGGACACAGATACGCAGTATTTT; CDR3: CARRDRDTDTQYF
V: TRBV28; J: TRBJ1-5; D: .; size: .; DNA: TGTGCCAGCAGCCCGACAGGTCTGGGCAATCAGCCCCAGCATTTT; CDR3: CASSPTGLGNQPQHF
V: TRBV6-2/TRBV6-3; J: TRBJ1-1; D: TRBD1; size: few; DNA: TGTGCCAGCAGTTACCAAGGGGACAGACCTAGGCTATTT; CDR3: CASSYQGDRPRLF
V: TRBV19; J: TRBJ2-3; D: .; size: .; DNA: TGTGCCAGTAGTATAGCTGCGGGGCCTAGCACAGATACGCAGTATTTT; CDR3: CASSIAAGPSTDTQYF
V: TRBV9; J: TRBJ2-3; D: .; size: .; DNA: TGTGCCAGCAGCGTAGTGGAGGGACCCACAGATACGCAGTATTTT; CDR3: CASSVVEGPTDTQYF
V: TRBV27; J: TRBJ2-1; D: .; size: .; DNA: TGTGCCAGCAGTTTAGGTTATCTGGGGCACAATGAGCAGTTCTTC; CDR3: CASSLGYLGHNEQFF
V: TRBV12-5; J: TRBJ2-2; D: .; size: once; DNA: TGTGCTAGTGGTTTGGTTCCCGGTTACACCGGGGAGCTGTTTTTT; CDR3: CASGLVPGYTGELFF
V: TRBV3-1/TRBV3-2; J: TRBJ2-6; D: TRBD1; size: .; DNA: TGTGCCAGCAGCCAAGAGAACAGGGGGTACTCTGGGGCCAACGTCCTGACTTTC; CDR3: CASSQENRGYSGANVLTF
V: TRBV11-2; J: TRBJ2-2; D: .; size: .; DNA: TGTGCCAGCAGCCGGCGGACGGCTAGGGGTACCGGGGAGCTGTTTTTT; CDR3: CASSRRTARGTGELFF
V: TRBV9; J: TRBJ1-1; D: .; size: .; DNA: TGTGCCAGCAGCGTAGCGCCGACCGGGGTGGGTGAAGCTTTCTTT; CDR3: CASSVAPTGVGEAFF
V: TRBV11-2; J: TRBJ2-1; D: .; size: .; DNA: TGTGCCAGCAGCCCCAACGGAGAGCCCTACAATGAGCAGTTCTTC; CDR3: CASSPNGEPYNEQFF
V: TRBV27; J: TRBJ1-5; D: .; size: .; DNA: TGTGCCAGCAGTCTTGGGCGGGGAAGGCCCCAGCATTTT; CDR3: CASSLGRGRPQHF
V: TRBV7-8; J: TRBJ1-2; D: .; size: .; DNA: TGTGCCAGCAGCTTAGTTCGGGGGACTAACTATGGCTACACCTTC; CDR3: CASSLVRGTNYGYTF
V: TRBV7-9; J: TRBJ2-5; D: .; size: .; DNA: TGTGCCAGCAGCTTATGGCCCCTCGAGAGGCGATTCCAAGAGACCCAGTACTTC; CDR3: CASSLWPLERRFQETQYF
V: TRBV3-1/TRBV3-2; J: TRBJ1-5; D: TRBD1; size: .; DNA: TGTGCCAGCAGCCAACGACAGGGCCCCGGTCAGCCCCAGCATTTT; CDR3: CASSQRQGPGQPQHF
V: TRBV6-6; J: TRBJ1-3; D: TRBD1; size: .; DNA: TGTGCCAGCAGTCAACCGGACAGGGCTGGAAACACCATATATTTT; CDR3: CASSQPDRAGNTIYF
V: TRBV28; J: TRBJ2-5; D: TRBD2; size: .; DNA: TGTGCCAGCAGGAAAGGACTAGCGGGAGTGGGAGAGACCCAGTACTTC; CDR3: CASRKGLAGVGETQYF
V: TRBV6-5; J: TRBJ2-7; D: TRBD1; size: .; DNA: TGTGCCAGCAGTTTGGATGGGACAGGGGGCTACGAGCAGTACTTC; CDR3: CASSLDGTGGYEQYF
V: TRBV29-1; J: TRBJ2-5; D: TRBD1; size: .; DNA: TGCAGCGTTGAACGAGGGACAGGGGACAGAGAGACCCAGTACTTC; CDR3: CSVERGTGDRETQYF
V: TRBV6-5; J: TRBJ1-1; D: .; size: .; DNA: TGTGCCAGCAGTTACTCGACTCAGGGTCGCACTGAAGCTTTCTTT; CDR3: CASSYSTQGRTEAFF
V: TRBV7-6; J: TRBJ2-5; D: .; size: .; DNA: TGTGCCAGCAGCTCCCTAGGGGGAGGGAAGCAAGAGACCCAGTACTTC; CDR3: CASSSLGGGKQETQYF
V: TRBV11-2; J: TRBJ1-3; D: .; size: .; DNA: TGTGCCAGCAGCTTAGACAGGTTATCCATATATTTT; CDR3: CASSLDRLSIYF
V: TRBV18; J: TRBJ2-7; D: .; size: .; DNA: TGTGCCAGCTCCCACGGACAGATAAAGGGTGAGCAGTACTTC; CDR3: CASSHGQIKGEQYF
V: TRBV24-1; J: TRBJ2-1; D: TRBD2; size: few; DNA: TGTGCCACCAGTGCTGGCGGGAGGGCCCCATACAATGAGCAGTTCTTC; CDR3: CATSAGGRAPYNEQFF
V: TRBV5-1; J: TRBJ2-1; D: TRBD1; size: .; DNA: TGCGCCAGCAGCGGACAGGGGTACAATGAGCAGTTCTTC; CDR3: CASSGQGYNEQFF
V: TRBV28; J: TRBJ2-3; D: .; size: .; DNA: TGTGCCAGAACCCAGGTGGGGGGCGGGAGTCGTAATACGCAGTATTTT; CDR3: CARTQVGGGSRNTQYF
V: TRBV6-5; J: TRBJ2-2; D: TRBD1; size: .; DNA: TGTGCCAGCAGTTACTCGAACAGGGGTGGGACCGGGGAGCTGTTTTTT; CDR3: CASSYSNRGGTGELFF
V: TRBV7-9; J: TRBJ2-2; D: TRBD2; size: few; DNA: TGTGCCAGCACCCAGCGGGGGGGTTCCGGGGAGCTGTTTTTT; CDR3: CASTQRGGSGELFF
V: TRBV27; J: TRBJ2-1; D: .; size: .; DNA: TGTGCCAGCATTTTGCGTCCGGCTAGCGCTCACCTTAGCTCCTACAATGAGCAGTTCTTC; CDR3: CASILRPASAHLSSYNEQFF
V: TRBV6-1; J: TRBJ2-5; D: TRBD2; size: .; DNA: TGTGCCAGCAGTGAAGCGCTTCCGCGACTAGCGGGGGACCCGGGGGTTCGTGGAACCCAGTACTTC; CDR3: CASSEALPRLAGDPGVRGTQYF
V: TRBV30; J: TRBJ2-7; D: .; size: .; DNA: TGTGCCTGGAAACTAGGGGGACGCTACGAGCAGTACTTC; CDR3: CAWKLGGRYEQYF
V: TRBV5-4; J: TRBJ1-2; D: .; size: .; DNA: TGTGCCAGCAGCTTGGGAGCTGGCTACACCTTC; CDR3: CASSLGAGYTF
V: TRBV10-3; J: TRBJ1-2; D: .; size: .; DNA: TGTGCCATCAGCAGGGGTAACTATGGCTACACCTTC; CDR3: CAISRGNYGYTF